This T cell receptor (beta chain) came from a study of regulatory T cells in long-lasting Graves disease. With regard to this clonotype: The target antigen is unknown.

Study observations and caveats: Among samples with persistent disease, TRBV28, TRBJ1-2 and TRBJ2-5 were favored.

The V gene's germline CDR1 is SGDLS and CDR2 YYNGEE. Deletions cut 3 bases from V and 5 bases from J, with 11 bases between. The CDR3 sequence is 13 residues long. Libraries of TCR beta came from iRepertoire HTBI primers plus Arm-PCR of CDR3 regions. TCRdb re-derived calls from the multiplex PCR reads in MiXCR, one entry per CDR3 protein. The sample lists approximately 470,000 distinct CDR3 sequences; 15% to 20% were seen once. The sample's time point: newly diagnosed GD, antithyroid drugs for less than 3 months. PBMCs were the source of the RNA used for TCR sequencing. These data also featured in a second study, about T cells in Graves' hyperthyroidism and ophthalmopathy. From that report: If no ophthalmopathy progression occurred within 18 months, Graves' hyperthyroidism was stable. Diagnoses were made from clinical symptoms, serum measures (thyroxine and TRAb), thyroid ultrasound and orbital computed tomography.

The sequences come from peripheral blood mononuclear cells (PBMCs), collected at new diagnosis, from a patient treated with antithyroid drugs. The clonotype comes from a man in his forties with Graves disease. This chain joins TRBV9 and TRBJ1-2; no clear D. The CDR3: CASSAPSDYGYTF. DNA of the CDR3: TGTGCCAGCAGCGCCCCCTCAGATTATGGCTACACCTTC.